This T cell receptor (beta chain) was sequenced for a study of metastatic and nonmetastatic thyroid tumors. Study-level background: Comparison of repertoires was carried out across blood and tumor or nodule tissue from malignant and benign thyroid patients.

Original data processing: For papillary thyroid cancer, a distant-metastasis classifier was constructed from CDR3 differences observed across clinicopathological groups. MiXCR re-clonotyped the PCR reads for TCRdb. The V and J calls shown here were made by TCRdb, not taken from the authors' results. The sample lists roughly 10,000 clones, about 20% occurring once. Germline V CDR1 and CDR2: LNHDA, SQIVND (reference sequence). The CDR3 sequence is 15 residues long. V was pared by 4 bases and J by 6 bases, with 5 bases of the junction left unmatched. Study results and limitations: It was reportedly found that TCR beta diversity was significantly higher in malignant thyroid tumors than in benign nodules, a difference seen in both blood and tumor samples.

In regard to this clone: The antigen remains unidentified.

Before thyroid surgery, none of the patients had received any treatment. The V gene is TRBV19, the J gene TRBJ2-1; 11 bases are a match to TRBD2. This clonotype originated in a female donor with papillary thyroid cancer or a benign thyroid nodule (not recorded which). Some clones in this sample may be carry-over from other donors' samples. The sample was adjacent normal tissue. The CDR3 loop is CASSTGLAGTNEQFF. The CDR3 nucleotides are TGTGCCAGTAGTACTGGACTAGCGGGCACCAATGAGCAGTTCTTC.